Listed below are T cell receptor beta chains from one sample, sequenced in a study of CD8 T cells in Susac syndrome. TCRdb passed the immunoSEQ multiplex PCR reads through MiXCR, listing each CDR3 protein once. The sample holds about 240,000 distinct CDR3 sequences, roughly 95% seen once. Sample: CD4+ T cells from PBMCs. All receptors derive from a human donor with Susac syndrome. The CDR3 runs from the conserved cysteine through the conserved F or W. The D gene is left open where the match is weak. Clone size, where shown, is once, few, many, or a class for clones that have expanded.

v_call	d_call	j_call	clone_size	cdr3_nt	cdr3_aa
TRBV11-2	TRBD2	TRBJ2-3	NA	TGTGCCAGCAGCCTCCGCCCTAGCGGCGGCCGCACAGATACGCAGTATTTT	CASSLRPSGGRTDTQYF
TRBV4-2	NA	TRBJ2-2	NA	TGTGCCAGCAGCCAATCAGGGACCAATACCGGGGAGCTGTTTTTT	CASSQSGTNTGELFF
TRBV30	NA	TRBJ2-5	NA	TGTGCCTGGCGGCTCCAGTCAGAGACCCAGTACTTC	CAWRLQSETQYF
TRBV2	NA	TRBJ2-2	NA	TGTGCCAGCGCAAAAAGGGGGTGGGGCACCGGGGAGCTGTTTTTT	CASAKRGWGTGELFF
TRBV6-5	NA	TRBJ1-1	NA	TGTGCCAGCAGGGGAAACAGGAACACTGAAGCTTTCTTT	CASRGNRNTEAFF
TRBV29-1	NA	TRBJ1-1	NA	TGCAGCGTCACCACGGTAACTGAAGCTTTCTTT	CSVTTVTEAFF
TRBV1	NA	TRBJ1-1	NA	TGCACCAGCAGCCGGCCGGGGTTGAACACTGAAGCTTTCTTT	CTSSRPGLNTEAFF
TRBV28	TRBD2	TRBJ2-3	NA	TGTGCCAGCAGTTTATCAGCTAGCGGGGAGGGGACAGATACGCAGTATTTT	CASSLSASGEGTDTQYF
TRBV29-1	NA	TRBJ1-5	NA	TGCAGCGTCCTTCAGGGAAACAATCAGCCCCAGCATTTT	CSVLQGNNQPQHF
TRBV10-2	NA	TRBJ2-2	NA	TGCGCCAGCAGTGATCGAGGGACCGGGGAGCTGTTTTTT	CASSDRGTGELFF
TRBV20-1	NA	TRBJ1-2	NA	TGCAGTGCCCATCCAGGAGCTAACTATGGCTACACCTTC	CSAHPGANYGYTF
TRBV18	TRBD2	TRBJ2-2	NA	TGTGCCAGCTCCCCGGGCGGGAGGACCACCGGGGAGCTGTTTTTT	CASSPGGRTTGELFF
TRBV14	NA	TRBJ2-7	NA	TGTGCCAGCAGCCAAGGGTCGGTTAAGAGCTGGGACTTCGAGCAGTACTTC	CASSQGSVKSWDFEQYF
TRBV28	TRBD2	TRBJ2-4	NA	TGTGCCAGCACCACCGGGGGGGCCAAAAACATTCAGTACTTC	CASTTGGAKNIQYF
TRBV29-1	NA	TRBJ1-2	NA	TGCAGCGTTGAAAAGGGATTGAATGGCTACACCTTC	CSVEKGLNGYTF
TRBV12-3/TRBV12-4	NA	TRBJ2-1	NA	TGTGCCAGCAGTCCGGGAGTTAGTGAGCAGTTCTTC	CASSPGVSEQFF
TRBV24-1	NA	TRBJ1-2	NA	TGTGCCACCGCGAAGGGGGATTCAAACTATGGCTACACCTTC	CATAKGDSNYGYTF
TRBV29-1	TRBD2	TRBJ2-1	NA	TGCAGCGTCACGACTAGCGGGGATTACAATGAGCAGTTCTTC	CSVTTSGDYNEQFF
TRBV12-3/TRBV12-4	NA	TRBJ2-1	NA	TGTGCCTCCCGAGGAGAGAGGTACAATGAGCAGTTCTTC	CASRGERYNEQFF
TRBV30	TRBD1	TRBJ2-7	NA	TGTGCCTGGAACCGGGACAGGGTACCTGAGCAGTACTTC	CAWNRDRVPEQYF
TRBV29-1	TRBD1	TRBJ2-5	NA	TGCAGCGTCGAACGGGACAGAGGGAAGGAGACCCAGTACTTC	CSVERDRGKETQYF
TRBV6-4	NA	TRBJ2-2	NA	TGTGCCAGCAGTGACTTCCCAGTTACCACCGGGGAGCTGTTTTTT	CASSDFPVTTGELFF
TRBV9	NA	TRBJ2-7	NA	TGTGCCAGCAGCGTAGATGGGACGGTTGCCTACGAGCAGTACTTC	CASSVDGTVAYEQYF
TRBV30	NA	TRBJ2-1	NA	TGTGCCTGGAGTCCGCTAGCGAAACCCTACAATGAGCAGTTCTTC	CAWSPLAKPYNEQFF
TRBV5-4	TRBD1	TRBJ2-6	NA	TGTGCCAGCAGCCCGGGACAGGACAGGGCCAACGTCCTGACTTTC	CASSPGQDRANVLTF
TRBV27	TRBD2	TRBJ2-1	NA	TGTGCCAGCAGTTTGAGGCCCGGATTGGCGGGAGGGCTTGGGAATGAGCAGTTCTTC	CASSLRPGLAGGLGNEQFF
TRBV24-1	NA	TRBJ2-5	NA	TGTGCCACCAGTGAGCCTGGGTCGGAGACCCAGTACTTC	CATSEPGSETQYF
TRBV4-1	TRBD1	TRBJ2-3	NA	TGCGCCAGCAGCCAGCGGACAGGGACAGATACGCAGTATTTT	CASSQRTGTDTQYF
TRBV19	NA	TRBJ1-2	NA	TGTGCCAGTATTACTGAGAGGCTCAATGGCTACACCTTC	CASITERLNGYTF
TRBV28	NA	TRBJ1-2	NA	TGTGCCAGCAGATCGCACGGAGTGAGCTACACCTTC	CASRSHGVSYTF
TRBV15	NA	TRBJ2-3	NA	TGTGCCACCAGCAGAGTTGGGGGGATCCCAGATACGCAGTATTTT	CATSRVGGIPDTQYF
TRBV4-1	NA	TRBJ1-2	NA	TGCGCCAGCAGCCATCGAGGGACCGTCTTAAACTATGGCTACACCTTC	CASSHRGTVLNYGYTF
TRBV28	NA	TRBJ2-7	NA	TGTGCCAGCAGTTTCTCCGGACAGAGCTCCTACGAGCAGTACTTC	CASSFSGQSSYEQYF
TRBV18	NA	TRBJ1-2	NA	TGTGCCAGCTCATCAGGCGAATCACAGGGAGGATCCTACACCTTC	CASSSGESQGGSYTF
TRBV29-1	TRBD1	TRBJ1-4	NA	TGCAGCGTAGCCAGGGGGGGAATTGAAAAACTGTTTTTT	CSVARGGIEKLFF
TRBV5-4	NA	TRBJ2-7	NA	TGTGCCAGCAGCTTTCAGGGTCAAGAAGGTTACGAGCAGTACTTC	CASSFQGQEGYEQYF
TRBV20-1	TRBD1	TRBJ1-2	NA	TGCAGTGCGCCACAGGGGCAAAGCGGCTACACCTTC	CSAPQGQSGYTF
TRBV5-1	TRBD1	TRBJ2-5	NA	TGCGCCAGCAGCGCCAGGACAGGGGGAAGCCTCGAGACCCAGTACTTC	CASSARTGGSLETQYF
TRBV12-3/TRBV12-4	NA	TRBJ2-5	NA	TGTGCCAGCAGTTTGGCACTAGCCCCAGATGTACAAGAGACCCAGTACTTC	CASSLALAPDVQETQYF
TRBV7-2	NA	TRBJ2-1	NA	TGTGCCAGCAGCTACCCTTCTCCTGAGCAGTTCTTC	CASSYPSPEQFF
TRBV28	TRBD2	TRBJ2-2	once	TGTGCCAGCAGTTTATGGACTAGCGGGAAGGCCGGGGAGCTGTTTTTT	CASSLWTSGKAGELFF
TRBV14	NA	TRBJ2-5	NA	TGTGCCAGCAGCTCGCGACTCGGAGGGGCGGGGATCCAGTACTTC	CASSSRLGGAGIQYF
TRBV23-1	TRBD2	TRBJ2-3	NA	TGCGCCAGCAGTCATCCTCTGCTGACTAGCGAAAACACAGATACGCAGTATTTT	CASSHPLLTSENTDTQYF
TRBV18	NA	TRBJ1-1	NA	TGTGCCAGCTCAGGGCAGAACACTGAAGCTTTCTTT	CASSGQNTEAFF
TRBV2	NA	TRBJ2-7	NA	TGTGCCAGCAGTGTGTGGGGTGAGCAGTACTTC	CASSVWGEQYF
TRBV20-1	NA	TRBJ1-2	NA	TGCAGTGCTAGAGAGAGACTCGGCTATGGCTACACCTTC	CSARERLGYGYTF
TRBV7-9	TRBD1	TRBJ1-2	NA	TGTGCCAGCAGCTTAGCCGCCGGGACAGCTGATGGCTACACCTTC	CASSLAAGTADGYTF
TRBV6-1	NA	TRBJ1-5	NA	TGTGCCAGCAGGACGGGGGAGACTGGGCGATACAATCAGCCCCAGCATTTT	CASRTGETGRYNQPQHF
TRBV5-1	TRBD2	TRBJ2-7	NA	TGCGCCAGCAGCTTGGTGGCGGGAGAAGGGGAGCAGTACTTC	CASSLVAGEGEQYF
TRBV2	NA	TRBJ2-7	NA	TGTGCCAGCAGTGATCGGTACGAGCAGTACTTC	CASSDRYEQYF
TRBV29-1	TRBD1	TRBJ1-2	NA	TGCAGCGTGGACGGACGGGACAGGGGCGTACTGGATGGCTACACCTTC	CSVDGRDRGVLDGYTF